Given below is one T cell receptor beta chain in context. Its ends do not fully match the called genes, so a read error is possible. This record comes from a study of blood T cell repertoires in COVID-19. In the study overall: In each case, the material was cDNA or gDNA derived from T cells, B-cell-depleted T cells, or PBMCs.

This CDR3 contains 15 residues. Looked up from germline, CDR1 is SSHAT and CDR2 is FNYEAQ (reference sequence). The assay was immunoSEQ multiplex PCR, and TCRdb's table has in-frame clones only and misses some. The sample has tens of thousands of clones, more than 90% seen once. The chain recombines TRBV7-7 with TRBJ2-2, with D possibly matching TRBD2 (6 bases). The clonotype originates from a man aged 55 to 70 with acute or convalescent COVID-19. Sequencing was performed on peripheral blood. The CDR3 region is CASSLLTRGTGELFF. In DNA form, the CDR3 reads TGTGCTAGCAGCCTGTTAACCCGGGGGACCGGGGAGCTGTTTTTT.